This T cell receptor beta chain comes out of a study of PD-1 blockade in classical Hodgkin lymphoma. TCRdb's table, derived via immunoSEQ multiplex PCR, lists solely in-frame clones and lacks some. Found here are 29,000 or so clones, roughly 70% of them singletons; the top ten hold more than 2.5%. Every single patient, without exception, relapsed after autologous stem cell transplantation, and brentuximab vedotin exposure varied. CDR3 length equals 11 residues. Germline V gives CDR1 GTSNPN, CDR2 SVGIG (reference sequence). The ends were cut back, 1 base at V and 5 bases at J, with 6 bases in the middle.

This receptor was taken from a human donor with classical Hodgkin lymphoma. V gene TRBV30 combines with J gene TRBJ2-7; D is uncertain. The sequencing here drew on peripheral blood mononuclear cells (PBMCs), taken before the second cycle of nivolumab. The CDR3 sequence is CAWSALDEQYF. Here the CDR3 DNA reads TGTGCCTGGAGTGCCCTGGACGAGCAGTACTTC.